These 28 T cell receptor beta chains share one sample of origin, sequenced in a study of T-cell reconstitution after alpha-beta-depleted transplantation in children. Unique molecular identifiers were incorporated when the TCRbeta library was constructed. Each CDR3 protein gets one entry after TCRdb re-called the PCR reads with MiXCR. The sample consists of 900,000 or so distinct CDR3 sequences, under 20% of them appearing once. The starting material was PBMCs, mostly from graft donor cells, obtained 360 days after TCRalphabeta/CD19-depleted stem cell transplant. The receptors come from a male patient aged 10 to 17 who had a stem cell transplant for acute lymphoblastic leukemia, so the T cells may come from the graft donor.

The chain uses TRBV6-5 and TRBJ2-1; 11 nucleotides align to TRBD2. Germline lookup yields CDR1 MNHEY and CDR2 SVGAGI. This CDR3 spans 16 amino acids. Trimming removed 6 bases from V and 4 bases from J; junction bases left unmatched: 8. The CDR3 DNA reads TGTGCCAGCAGCTTCCGGACTAGCGGGTGGTACAATGAGCAGTTCTTC. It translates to CASSFRTSGWYNEQFF.

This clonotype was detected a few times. The DNA for the CDR3 is TGTGCCAGCAGCTTAGATGGGGGGAACATTCAGTACTTC. Protein: CASSLDGGNIQYF. This chain uses TRBV7-2 with TRBJ2-4; TRBD2 might be the D (6 bases). Germline values: CDR1 SGHTA, CDR2 FQGNSA. The germline V and J ends were trimmed by 1 base and 7 bases, with 8 bases remaining between them. The CDR3 totals 13 residues.

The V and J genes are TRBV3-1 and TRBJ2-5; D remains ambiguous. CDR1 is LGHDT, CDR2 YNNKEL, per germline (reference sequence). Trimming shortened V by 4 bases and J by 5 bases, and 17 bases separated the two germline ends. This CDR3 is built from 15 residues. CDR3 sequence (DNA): TGTGCCAGCAGCCTTCGGACCAGTGGGCGGGAGACCCAGTACTTC. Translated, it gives CASSLRTSGRETQYF.

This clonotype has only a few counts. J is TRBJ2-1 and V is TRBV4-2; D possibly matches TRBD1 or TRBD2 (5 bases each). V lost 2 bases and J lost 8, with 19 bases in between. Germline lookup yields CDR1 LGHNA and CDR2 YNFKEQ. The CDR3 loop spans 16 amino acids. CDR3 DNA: TGTGCCAGCAGCCAACGCCTTCGGGGACCTCAGGATGAGCAGTTCTTC. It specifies CASSQRLRGPQDEQFF.

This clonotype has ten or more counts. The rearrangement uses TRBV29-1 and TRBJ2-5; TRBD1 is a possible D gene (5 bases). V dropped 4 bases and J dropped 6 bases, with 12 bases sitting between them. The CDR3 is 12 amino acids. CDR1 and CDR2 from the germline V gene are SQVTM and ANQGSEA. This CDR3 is CSVAGLLQTQYF. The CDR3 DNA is TGCAGCGTTGCAGGGTTGTTACAGACCCAGTACTTC.

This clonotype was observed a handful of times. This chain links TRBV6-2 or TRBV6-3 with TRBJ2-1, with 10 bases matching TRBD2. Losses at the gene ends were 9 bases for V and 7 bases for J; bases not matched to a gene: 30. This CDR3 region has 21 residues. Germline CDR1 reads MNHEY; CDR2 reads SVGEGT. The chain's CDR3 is CARLQGRRVRTSGHVRNEQFF. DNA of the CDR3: TGTGCCAGGCTACAGGGGAGACGGGTGAGGACTAGCGGCCACGTGCGGAATGAGCAGTTCTTC.

The chain's CDR3 is CASSLVVPGGPWTQYF. CDR3 bases: TGTGCCAGCAGTTTAGTTGTACCGGGCGGTCCTTGGACCCAGTACTTC. V gene TRBV27 combines with J gene TRBJ2-5, with D unclear. Trimming stripped 2 bases from V and 7 bases from J, with 20 bases between. The CDR3 is 16 amino acids. Germline-derived CDR1 and CDR2 are MNHEY and SMNVEV (reference sequence).

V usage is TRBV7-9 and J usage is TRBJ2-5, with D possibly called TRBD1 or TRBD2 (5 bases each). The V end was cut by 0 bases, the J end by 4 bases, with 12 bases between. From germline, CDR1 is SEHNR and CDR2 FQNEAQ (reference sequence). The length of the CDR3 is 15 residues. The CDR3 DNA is TGTGCCAGCAGCTTAGCGAGGGGCAAGGGAGAGACCCAGTACTTC. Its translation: CASSLARGKGETQYF.

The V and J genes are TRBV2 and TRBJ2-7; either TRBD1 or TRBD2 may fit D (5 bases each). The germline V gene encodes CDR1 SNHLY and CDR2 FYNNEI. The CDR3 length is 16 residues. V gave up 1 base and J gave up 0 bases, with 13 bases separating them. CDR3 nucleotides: TGTGCCAGCAGTGAAGGGTGGGCAGGGAGCTCCTACGAGCAGTACTTC. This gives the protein CASSEGWAGSSYEQYF.

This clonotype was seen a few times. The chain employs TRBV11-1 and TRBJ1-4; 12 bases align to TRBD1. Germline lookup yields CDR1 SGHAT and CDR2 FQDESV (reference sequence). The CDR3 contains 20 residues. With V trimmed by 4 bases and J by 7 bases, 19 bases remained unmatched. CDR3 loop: CASSSGRARDRGRNGEKLFF. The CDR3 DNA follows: TGTGCCAGCAGCTCCGGACGAGCCCGGGACAGGGGGCGGAACGGTGAAAAACTGTTTTTT.

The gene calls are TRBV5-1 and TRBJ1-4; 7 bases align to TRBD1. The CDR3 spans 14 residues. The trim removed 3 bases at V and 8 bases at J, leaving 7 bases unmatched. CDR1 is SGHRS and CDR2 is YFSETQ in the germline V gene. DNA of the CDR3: TGCGCCAGCAGCTCGGGACAGCTGGAAGAAAAACTGTTTTTT. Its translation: CASSSGQLEEKLFF.

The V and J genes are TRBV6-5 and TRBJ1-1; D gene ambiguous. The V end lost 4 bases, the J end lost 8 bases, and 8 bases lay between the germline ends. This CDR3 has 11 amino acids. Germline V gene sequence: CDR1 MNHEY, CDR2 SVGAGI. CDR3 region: CASSSTEEAFF. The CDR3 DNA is TGTGCCAGCAGTTCCACAGAAGAAGCTTTCTTT.

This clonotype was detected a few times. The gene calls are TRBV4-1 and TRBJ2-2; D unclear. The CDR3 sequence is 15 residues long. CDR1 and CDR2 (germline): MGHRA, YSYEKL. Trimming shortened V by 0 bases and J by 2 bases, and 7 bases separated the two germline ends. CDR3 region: CASSQEGFNTGELFF. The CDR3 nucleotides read TGCGCCAGCAGCCAAGAGGGGTTTAACACCGGGGAGCTGTTTTTT.

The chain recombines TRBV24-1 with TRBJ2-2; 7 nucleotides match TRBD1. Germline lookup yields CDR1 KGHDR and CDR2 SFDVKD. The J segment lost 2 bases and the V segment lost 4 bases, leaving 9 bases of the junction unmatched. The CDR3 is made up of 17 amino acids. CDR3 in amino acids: CATSDPRDRANTGELFF. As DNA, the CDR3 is TGTGCCACCAGTGACCCTCGTGACAGGGCTAACACCGGGGAGCTGTTTTTT.

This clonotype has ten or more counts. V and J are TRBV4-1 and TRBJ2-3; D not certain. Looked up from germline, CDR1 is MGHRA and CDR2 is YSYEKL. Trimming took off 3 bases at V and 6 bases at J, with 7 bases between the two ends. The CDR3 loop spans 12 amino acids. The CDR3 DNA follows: TGCGCCAGCAGCCATTTGGGGGATACGCAGTATTTT. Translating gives CASSHLGDTQYF.

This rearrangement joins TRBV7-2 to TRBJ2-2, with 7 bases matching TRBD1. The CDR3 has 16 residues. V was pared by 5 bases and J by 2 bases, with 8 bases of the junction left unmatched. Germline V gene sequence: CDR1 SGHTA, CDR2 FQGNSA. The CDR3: CASSVYRGINTGELFF. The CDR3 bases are TGTGCCAGCAGCGTCTACAGGGGTATTAACACCGGGGAGCTGTTTTTT.

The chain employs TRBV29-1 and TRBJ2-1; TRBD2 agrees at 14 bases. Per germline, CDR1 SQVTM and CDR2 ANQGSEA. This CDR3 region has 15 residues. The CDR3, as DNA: TGCAGTGCGCCGGGACTAGCGGGAGTTCTTAATGAGCAGTTCTTC. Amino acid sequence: CSAPGLAGVLNEQFF.

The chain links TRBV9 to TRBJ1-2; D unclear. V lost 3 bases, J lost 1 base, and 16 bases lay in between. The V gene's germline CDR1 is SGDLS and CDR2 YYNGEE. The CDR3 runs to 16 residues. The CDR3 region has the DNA TGTGCCAGCAGCGGAAGTACGGGATCTCTTAACTATGGCTACACCTTC. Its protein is CASSGSTGSLNYGYTF. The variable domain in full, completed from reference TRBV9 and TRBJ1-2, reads DSGVTQTPKHLITATGQRVTLRCSPRSGDLSVYWYQQSLDQGLQFLIQYYNGEERAKGNILERFSAQQFPDLHSELNLSSLELGDSALYFCASSGSTGSLNYGYTFGSGTRLTVV.

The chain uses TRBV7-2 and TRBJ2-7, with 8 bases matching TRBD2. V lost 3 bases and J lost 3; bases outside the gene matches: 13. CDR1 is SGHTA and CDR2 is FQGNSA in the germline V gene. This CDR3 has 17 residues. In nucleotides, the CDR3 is TGTGCCAGCAGCTTCGGGGGGGCTTCTAGTAAGCTCTACGAGCAGTACTTC. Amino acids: CASSFGGASSKLYEQYF.

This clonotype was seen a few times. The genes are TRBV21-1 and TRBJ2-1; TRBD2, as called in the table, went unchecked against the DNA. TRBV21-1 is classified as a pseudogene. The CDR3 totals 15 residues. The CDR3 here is CASMAGVQLYNEQFF. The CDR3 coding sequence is TGTGCCAGCATGGCGGGAGTTCAGCTATACAATGAGCAGTTCTTC.

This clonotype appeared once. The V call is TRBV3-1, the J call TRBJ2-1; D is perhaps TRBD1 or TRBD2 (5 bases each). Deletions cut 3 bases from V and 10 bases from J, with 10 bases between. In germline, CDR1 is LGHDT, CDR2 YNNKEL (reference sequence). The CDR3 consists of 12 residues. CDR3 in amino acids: CASSHLGDEQFF. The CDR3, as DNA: TGTGCCAGCAGCCATTTGGGGGACGAGCAGTTCTTC.

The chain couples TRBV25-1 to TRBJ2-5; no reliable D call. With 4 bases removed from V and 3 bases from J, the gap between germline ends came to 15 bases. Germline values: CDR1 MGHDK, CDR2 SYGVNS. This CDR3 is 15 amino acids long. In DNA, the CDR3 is TGTGCCAGCAGTGTACGGACGCCTTGGAAAGAGACCCAGTACTTC. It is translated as CASSVRTPWKETQYF.

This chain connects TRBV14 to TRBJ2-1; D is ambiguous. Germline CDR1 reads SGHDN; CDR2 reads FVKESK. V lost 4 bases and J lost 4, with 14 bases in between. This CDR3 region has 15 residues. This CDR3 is CASSPLPKGYNEQFF. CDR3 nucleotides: TGTGCCAGCAGCCCACTGCCGAAGGGATACAATGAGCAGTTCTTC.

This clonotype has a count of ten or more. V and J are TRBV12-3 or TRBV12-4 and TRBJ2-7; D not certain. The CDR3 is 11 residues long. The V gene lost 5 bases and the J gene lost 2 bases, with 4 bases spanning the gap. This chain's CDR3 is CASSAAYEQYF. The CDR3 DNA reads TGTGCCAGCAGTGCGGCCTACGAGCAGTACTTC.

CDR3 nucleotides: TGCGCCAGCAGCTTGGATGGGCTCCTGGCCGGGAGGGCCAATGAGCAGTTCTTC. It codes for CASSLDGLLAGRANEQFF. This sequence joins TRBV5-1 and TRBJ2-1; 8 bases are a match to TRBD2. Germline V lookup: CDR1 SGHRS, CDR2 YFSETQ. The CDR3 runs to 18 residues. V dropped 0 bases and J dropped 6; count of bases not matched to a gene: 14. Supplemented by reference TRBV5-1 and TRBJ2-1, the full variable domain reads KAGVTQTPRYLIKTRGQQVTLSCSPISGHRSVSWYQQTPGQGLQFLFEYFSETQRNKGNFPGRFSGRQFSNSRSEMNVSTLELGDSALYLCASSLDGLLAGRANEQFFGPGTRLTVL.

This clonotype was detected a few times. The chain's CDR3 is CASNIPSGTNNYNEQFF. The CDR3 nucleotides read TGTGCCAGCAACATCCCTTCCGGGACTAACAACTACAATGAGCAGTTCTTC. The chain couples TRBV27 to TRBJ2-1; 7 positions match TRBD2. Per the germline V gene, CDR1 is MNHEY and CDR2 is SMNVEV (reference sequence). The CDR3 has 17 amino acids. V lost 7 bases to trimming and J lost 3 bases; unmatched junction nucleotides: 15.

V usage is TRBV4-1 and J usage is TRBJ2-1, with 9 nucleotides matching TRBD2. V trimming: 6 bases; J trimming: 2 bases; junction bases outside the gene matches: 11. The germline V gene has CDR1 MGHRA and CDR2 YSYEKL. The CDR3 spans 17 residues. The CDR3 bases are TGCGCCAGCAGTCCCTCTTTGGGCGGGAGGGCCTACAATGAGCAGTTCTTC. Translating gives CASSPSLGGRAYNEQFF.

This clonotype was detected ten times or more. The CDR3 reads CASSWGLTSTGELFF. The CDR3, as DNA: TGCGCCAGCAGTTGGGGGCTCACTAGCACCGGGGAGCTGTTTTTT. The chain combines TRBV5-1 with TRBJ2-2; D might be TRBD1 (6 bases). This CDR3 contains 15 residues. Trimming removed 5 bases from V and 4 bases from J, with 15 bases in between. Per the germline V gene, CDR1 is SGHRS and CDR2 is YFSETQ. Full variable domain (remainder filled in from reference TRBV5-1 and TRBJ2-2): KAGVTQTPRYLIKTRGQQVTLSCSPISGHRSVSWYQQTPGQGLQFLFEYFSETQRNKGNFPGRFSGRQFSNSRSEMNVSTLELGDSALYLCASSWGLTSTGELFFGEGSRLTVL.